These T cell receptor beta chains were read from a single sample in a study of blood T cell repertoires in COVID-19. The protocol was immunoSEQ multiplex PCR, while the TCRdb copy is restricted to in-frame clones and leaves out a portion. The sample shows roughly 150,000 clones, roughly 89% of them seen only once. The sequenced sample was peripheral blood. The receptors come from a human donor in a cohort sampled during active COVID-19. Each CDR3 is given with its conserved first and last residue. The D gene is left open where the match is weak. Clone size is not always given. Where it is, it says once, few, many or a class for expanded clones.

clone size	D gene	V gene	J gene	CDR3 DNA	CDR3 protein
.	.	TRBV28	TRBJ2-7	TGTGCCGGCAGTTTCCGTAACTACGAGCAGTACTTC	CAGSFRNYEQYF
.	TRBD1	TRBV28	TRBJ1-2	TGTGCCAGCAGCCCTGGGACAGGGGCCTATGGCTACACCTTC	CASSPGTGAYGYTF
.	.	TRBV2	TRBJ1-6	TGTGCCAGCAGTGTCCCCGGAACTACGGTCGATTCACCCCTCCACTTT	CASSVPGTTVDSPLHF
once	TRBD1	TRBV28	TRBJ1-2	TGTGCCAGCGGCCCAGGGGACAGGTCTGATGGCTACACCTTC	CASGPGDRSDGYTF
.	.	TRBV6-5	TRBJ2-3	TGTGCCAGCATTCGACAGATTGTCACAGATACGCAGTATTTT	CASIRQIVTDTQYF
.	.	TRBV4-3	TRBJ2-3	TGCGCCAGCAGCCAAGATTGGACAGTCACAGATACGCAGTATTTT	CASSQDWTVTDTQYF
once	TRBD1	TRBV27	TRBJ1-1	TGTGCCAGCAGTTTACCAGGGGGACACACTGAAGCTTTCTTT	CASSLPGGHTEAFF
.	TRBD2	TRBV5-4	TRBJ2-5	TGTGCCAGCAGCCTAGGGACTAGCGGGGGGGAGACCCAGTACTTC	CASSLGTSGGETQYF
.	.	TRBV5-4	TRBJ2-7	TGTGCCAGCAGCTCCCGCGGGGTAAGCTACGAGCAGTACTTC	CASSSRGVSYEQYF
.	.	TRBV30	TRBJ2-7	TGTGCCTGGTCTCGGAGGGACTCCTACGAGCAGTACTTC	CAWSRRDSYEQYF
.	.	TRBV5-4	TRBJ1-3	TGTGCCAGCATCGGGCCGAAGACTGAAAAGGGAGACACCATATATTTT	CASIGPKTEKGDTIYF
.	.	TRBV27	TRBJ1-1	TGTGCCAGCAGTTTATCGGGGGCAACTTTCTTT	CASSLSGATFF
.	TRBD1	TRBV15	TRBJ2-5	TGTGCCACCAGCAGAGTTATAACAGGGGACGAGACCCAGTACTTC	CATSRVITGDETQYF
.	.	TRBV15	TRBJ2-5	TGTGCCACCAGCAGAGATCGGTTCCAAGAGACCCAGTACTTC	CATSRDRFQETQYF
few	.	TRBV15	TRBJ2-2	TGTGCCACCGGGCGGGGCATGGCCGGGGAGCTGTTTTTT	CATGRGMAGELFF
.	TRBD1	TRBV27	TRBJ1-1	TGTGCCAGCAGCACTGGGACAGGCGAAGCTTTCTTT	CASSTGTGEAFF
few	.	TRBV12-3/TRBV12-4	TRBJ2-2	TGTGCCAGCAGGACTGCGAACACCGGGGAGCTGTTTTTT	CASRTANTGELFF
.	TRBD1	TRBV9	TRBJ2-7	TGTGCCAGCAGCGCAGAAGGACAGGGGTCCTACGAGCAGTACTTC	CASSAEGQGSYEQYF
.	TRBD1	TRBV6-6	TRBJ2-7	TGTGCCAGCGGGACAGCGTACGAGCAGTACTTC	CASGTAYEQYF
once	.	TRBV10-1	TRBJ1-5	TGCGCCAGCAGAAAGACATTGGGGCAAGATCAGCCCCAGCATTTT	CASRKTLGQDQPQHF
.	.	TRBV28	TRBJ2-7	TGTGCCAGCAGTCCAGGGCGCTACGAGCAGTACTTC	CASSPGRYEQYF
few	.	TRBV2	TRBJ1-1	TGTGCCAGCAGGCAGGAGACAGCATTCACTGAAGCTTTCTTT	CASRQETAFTEAFF
once	.	TRBV21-1	TRBJ1-2	TGTGCCAGCGACGGGGGGGGCAAGAGCTACACCTTC	CASDGGGKSYTF
few	TRBD2	TRBV30	TRBJ2-2	TGTGCCTGGAAAGGACTAGCCGGGAGTAACACCGGGGAGCTGTTTTTT	CAWKGLAGSNTGELFF
.	TRBD2	TRBV24-1	TRBJ2-7	TGTGCCACCAGTGATTTGACTAGCGGGGGATACGAGCAGTACTTC	CATSDLTSGGYEQYF
.	TRBD2	TRBV6-5	TRBJ2-3	TGTGCCAGCAGTTACTTCGGGGGGGCGGGACGAGATACGCAGTATTTT	CASSYFGGAGRDTQYF
.	TRBD1	TRBV11-1	TRBJ1-2	TGTGCCAGCAGCGATACAGGGGCCTATGGCTACACCTTC	CASSDTGAYGYTF
few	TRBD2	TRBV5-4	TRBJ2-7	TGTGCCAGCAGCTTTACTAGCGGGAGGCCCTACGAGCAGTACTTC	CASSFTSGRPYEQYF
.	.	TRBV30	TRBJ1-2	TGTGCCTGGAGTGGGGAGACGGTTACTTCTCGGGGGGACTACACCTTC	CAWSGETVTSRGDYTF
.	.	TRBV28	TRBJ2-2	TGTGCCGTCCAGGGTCGGAACACCGGGGAGCTGTTTTTT	CAVQGRNTGELFF
.	.	TRBV28	TRBJ2-7	TGTGCCAGCAGTGAAATGAAGGGGGTGTACGAGCAGTACTTC	CASSEMKGVYEQYF
.	.	TRBV27	TRBJ1-5	TGTGCCAGCAGTCAGGGGCTGACAGGACAGCCCCAGCATTTT	CASSQGLTGQPQHF
.	TRBD2	TRBV28	TRBJ2-7	TGTGCCAGCAGTTCCCCTCGCAGCGGGAGGGGAGCCTACGAGCAGTACTTC	CASSSPRSGRGAYEQYF
.	.	TRBV10-3	TRBJ1-2	TGTGCCATCAGTGAGTCGTTGGGCAGGGGATCTGGCTACACCTTC	CAISESLGRGSGYTF
.	.	TRBV21-1	TRBJ2-7	TGTGCCAGCAGGAGAAAAAGGGGACTCAATATGCAGTACTTC	CASRRKRGLNMQYF
few	.	TRBV30	TRBJ2-2	TGTGCCTGGAGTCGGGAAACCGGGGAGCTGTTTTTT	CAWSRETGELFF
.	.	TRBV5-1	TRBJ1-4	TGCGCCAGCAGCTTGGCAGGGAAGCGTAATGAAAAACTGTTTTTT	CASSLAGKRNEKLFF
.	TRBD2	TRBV14	TRBJ2-1	TGTGCCAGCAGCCCCCATGTAGCGGGGGGCAATGAGCAGTTCTTC	CASSPHVAGGNEQFF
.	TRBD1	TRBV5-4	TRBJ1-1	TGTGCCAGCAGCTACGATCCGACAGGGGACACTGAAGCTTTCTTT	CASSYDPTGDTEAFF
.	.	TRBV11-2	TRBJ1-2	TGTGCCAGCAGCTTAAGCAGACGGACGGGTCGGGGGGCCCGGGAGGGCTACACCTTC	CASSLSRRTGRGAREGYTF
.	.	TRBV7-2	TRBJ1-2	TGTGCCAGTCGCCAAGGGGAATATGGCTACACCTTC	CASRQGEYGYTF
.	TRBD1	TRBV7-9	TRBJ2-7	TGTGCCAGCAGCTTTAGAGGCGGACAGGACTACGAGCAGTACTTC	CASSFRGGQDYEQYF
.	TRBD2	TRBV28	TRBJ2-7	TGTGCCAGCACCTCCTTAGCGGGAAGCTACGAGCAGTACTTC	CASTSLAGSYEQYF
.	TRBD1	TRBV9	TRBJ2-7	TGTGCCAGCAGCGGACAGGGTTCCTTCGAGCAGTACTTC	CASSGQGSFEQYF
.	TRBD1	TRBV5-4	TRBJ2-6	TGTGCCAGCAGCCCGACAGGGGGCTCTGGGGCCAACGTCCTGACTTTC	CASSPTGGSGANVLTF